Sequencing of this TCR beta chain was carried out in a study of T cell repertoires in cytomegalovirus infection. As for the study in general: It was the public TCR beta signatures that indicated both CMV infection and matching HLA type. Study-level points and caveats: Ex vivo responses were dominated by HLA-C-restricted CMV-specific TCR beta clonotypes. CMV carriers having the relevant HLA were flagged by cumulative public TCR beta family frequency.

Details on this clonotype: Its target is not known. This may arise from a read error, as a much more abundant clone is one base away.

This CDR3 region has 15 residues. The V gene's germline CDR1 is MNHEY and CDR2 SMNVEV (reference sequence). V was clipped by 5 bases and J by 7 bases, with 17 bases between them. TCRdb ran MiXCR on the reads and lists one entry per CDR3 protein. The data hold approximately 500,000 distinct CDR3 sequences, with more than 15% observed a single time. The TCR sequence derives from a human donor in good health (CMV status not recorded). Some clones in this sample may be carry-over from other donors' samples. The specimen sequenced was CD8+ T cells from PBMCs. The chain combines TRBV27 with TRBJ2-2; D might be TRBD2 (5 bases). The DNA of the CDR3 is TGTGCCAGCAGTCCTCCCCCTAGCTTGGGCGGGGAGCTGTTTTTT. This encodes CASSPPPSLGGELFF.